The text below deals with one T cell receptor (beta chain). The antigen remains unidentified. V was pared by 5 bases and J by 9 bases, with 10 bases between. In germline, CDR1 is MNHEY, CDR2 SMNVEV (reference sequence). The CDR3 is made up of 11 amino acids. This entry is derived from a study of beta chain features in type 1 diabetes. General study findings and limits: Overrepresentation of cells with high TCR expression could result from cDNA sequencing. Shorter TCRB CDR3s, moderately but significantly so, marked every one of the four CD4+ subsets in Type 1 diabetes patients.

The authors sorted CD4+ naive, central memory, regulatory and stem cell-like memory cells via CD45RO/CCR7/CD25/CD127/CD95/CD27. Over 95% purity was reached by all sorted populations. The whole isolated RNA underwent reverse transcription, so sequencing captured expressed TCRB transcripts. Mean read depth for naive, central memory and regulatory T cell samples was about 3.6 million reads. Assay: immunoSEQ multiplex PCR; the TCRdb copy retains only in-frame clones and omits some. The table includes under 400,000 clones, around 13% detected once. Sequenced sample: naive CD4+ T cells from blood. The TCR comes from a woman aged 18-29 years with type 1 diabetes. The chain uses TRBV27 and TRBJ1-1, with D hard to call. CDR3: CASSPEAQAFF. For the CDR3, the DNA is TGTGCCAGCAGTCCTGAGGCCCAAGCTTTCTTT.